This entry lists 26 T cell receptor beta chains sequenced from one sample in a study of cytomegalovirus exposure and HLA in healthy donors (dated by TCRdb to the late 2010s). The library was prepared using the immunoSEQ multiplex PCR assay. The source is immuneACCESS, and TCRdb retained only in-frame sequences with V and J called. Part of the clones is not carried over; for the studies checked, unresolved V genes explain less than half of this, and the remainder is unexplained. The sample table lists some 160,000 clones, approximately 90% of them with a count of one. Approximately 3.1% of the sample is in the top ten clones. The sequenced sample consisted of PBMCs. The receptors come from a man aged 18 to 29 in good health and CMV-seronegative.

The rearrangement uses TRBV7-2 and TRBJ2-1, with D possibly being TRBD2 (6 bases). Germline V CDR1 and CDR2: SGHTA, FQGNSA. V lost 4 bases to trimming and J lost 7 bases, with 20 bases between them. The CDR3 spans 16 residues. The CDR3 DNA is TGTGCCAGCAGCTCACCGGGAGAACACCGCGGGAATGAGCAGTTCTTC. This codes for CASSSPGEHRGNEQFF.

The chain has TRBV27 and TRBJ2-3; D possibly corresponds to TRBD2 (5 bases). CDR3 length: 17 amino acids. Germline CDR1 and CDR2: MNHEY and SMNVEV (reference sequence). Between the trimmed V and J ends, which lost 3 bases and 4 bases, there was a span of 20 bases. As DNA, the CDR3 is TGTGCCAGCAGTTTGACGGGGTTGCCCCGGAGTGCAGATACGCAGTATTTT. Translation: CASSLTGLPRSADTQYF.

The chain uses TRBV10-1 and TRBJ1-1, with TRBD1 matching 7 bases. The germline CDR1 and CDR2 sequences are WNHNN and SYGVQD (reference sequence). The CDR3 spans 13 residues. Trimming cost V 4 bases and J 3 bases; bases outside gene matches: 2. This CDR3 is CASSVGTDTEAFF. The CDR3 DNA follows: TGCGCCAGCAGTGTAGGGACAGACACTGAAGCTTTCTTT.

The chain couples TRBV6-5 to TRBJ2-2, with a possible D match to TRBD2 (6 bases). The V gene lost 6 bases and the J gene lost 4 bases, with 9 bases spanning the gap. This CDR3 is built from 13 residues. Germline CDR1 MNHEY, CDR2 SVGAGI. CDR3 DNA: TGTGCCAGCAGGTGGAGGGGCACCGGGGAGCTGTTTTTT. This codes for CASRWRGTGELFF.

The rearrangement links TRBV6-5 to TRBJ2-1; possibly TRBD1 for D (6 bases). The CDR3 length is 14 residues. Germline assignment: CDR1 MNHEY and CDR2 SVGAGI. V was shortened by 6 bases and J by 7 bases, with 16 bases between the two germline ends. Here the CDR3 reads CASSFRGLGNEQFF. The CDR3 region has the DNA TGTGCCAGCAGCTTCAGGGGCCTGGGGAATGAGCAGTTCTTC.

V usage is TRBV6-5 and J usage is TRBJ1-4; TRBD1 agrees at 8 bases. The CDR3 has 16 amino acids. V gave up 4 bases and J gave up 8 bases; unmatched junction bases: 12. From germline, CDR1 is MNHEY and CDR2 SVGAGI. The CDR3 protein is CASSFQFQGASEKLFF. The CDR3 DNA is TGTGCCAGCAGTTTTCAATTTCAGGGGGCGAGCGAAAAACTGTTTTTT.

The chain is built from TRBV4-1 and TRBJ2-5, with D perhaps TRBD2 (6 bases). The CDR3 consists of 17 residues. V lost 0 bases, J lost 1 base, and 15 bases lay in between. Looked up from germline, CDR1 is MGHRA and CDR2 is YSYEKL. The CDR3 nucleotides are TGCGCCAGCAGCCAAGAATTGCGGGGCAACGTCCAAGAGACCCAGTACTTC. Amino acids: CASSQELRGNVQETQYF.

This clone was seen a single time. The chain recombines TRBV27 with TRBJ1-4; possibly TRBD1 for D (5 bases). V was shortened by 1 base and J by 0 bases, with 12 bases between the two germline ends. The CDR3 spans 17 residues. Per germline, CDR1 MNHEY and CDR2 SMNVEV (reference sequence). The CDR3, as DNA: TGTGCCAGCAGTTTATACCAGGGTTCTGCAACTAATGAAAAACTGTTTTTT. Translation: CASSLYQGSATNEKLFF.

The chain employs TRBV27 and TRBJ2-3; D ambiguous. CDR1 MNHEY and CDR2 SMNVEV come from the germline V gene (reference sequence). The V end lost 2 bases, the J end lost 0 bases, and 12 bases lay between the germline ends. The CDR3 has 16 residues. CDR3 in amino acids: CASSLLAVSSTDTQYF. The CDR3 DNA is TGTGCCAGCAGTTTACTCGCGGTCTCTAGCACAGATACGCAGTATTTT.

The chain couples TRBV19 to TRBJ2-7; D possibly corresponds to TRBD2 (6 bases). Deletions cut 5 bases from V and 5 bases from J, with 16 bases between. This CDR3 has 14 residues. Germline V gene data show CDR1 as LNHDA and CDR2 as SQIVND (reference sequence). CDR3: CASSPVGGLNEQYF. The CDR3 DNA follows: TGTGCCAGTAGTCCTGTGGGGGGTCTGAACGAGCAGTACTTC. Looking up the rest from reference TRBV19 and TRBJ2-7 gives the full variable domain: DGGITQSPKYLFRKEGQNVTLSCEQNLNHDAMYWYRQDPGQGLRLIYYSQIVNDFQKGDIAEGYSVSREKKESFPLTVTSAQKNPTAFYLCASSPVGGLNEQYFGPGTRLTVT.

This chain joins TRBV28 and TRBJ1-4; the D gene is possibly TRBD1 (6 bases). CDR1 and CDR2 (germline): MDHEN, SYDVKM. The CDR3 has 14 amino acids. V was shortened by 8 bases and J by 0 bases, with 10 bases between the two germline ends. CDR3 loop: CASGTLTTNEKLFF. The CDR3 DNA is TGTGCCAGCGGGACATTGACAACTAATGAAAAACTGTTTTTT.

The CDR3 spells CASSSKAPGQGASEQFF. The CDR3 coding sequence is TGTGCCAGCAGTTCAAAAGCACCGGGACAGGGGGCTAGTGAGCAGTTCTTC. The chain combines TRBV27 with TRBJ2-1; 12 bases are shared with TRBD1. With V trimmed by 4 bases and J by 9 bases, 13 bases remained unmatched. CDR3 length: 17 residues. Looked up from germline, CDR1 is MNHEY and CDR2 is SMNVEV (reference sequence).

This clone was seen a handful of times. The CDR3 loop is CASSPSLAYEQYF. The CDR3 DNA reads TGTGCCAGCTCACCATCACTGGCCTACGAGCAGTACTTC. V and J are TRBV18 and TRBJ2-7, with D hard to call. V lost 2 bases to trimming and J lost 2 bases, with 7 bases between them. This CDR3 has 13 amino acids. Germline V lookup: CDR1 KGHSH, CDR2 LQKENI.

V is TRBV4-3 and J is TRBJ2-1, with 10 bases identical to TRBD2. The V gene's germline CDR1 is LGHNA and CDR2 YSLEER. V dropped 1 base and J dropped 10; count of bases not matched to a gene: 7. The CDR3 length is 15 residues. Here the CDR3 reads CASSQGSGRAGEQFF. CDR3 coding DNA: TGCGCCAGCAGCCAAGGGAGCGGGAGGGCCGGAGAGCAGTTCTTC.

The chain is built from TRBV11-2 and TRBJ2-7; D may be TRBD1 (5 bases). This CDR3 is 14 amino acids long. Trimming took 1 base from V and 6 from J, leaving 13 bases between them. The germline CDR1 and CDR2 sequences are SGHAT and FQNNGV. CDR3 in DNA: TGTGCCAGCAGCTTAGTTTCCGGGCAGGGCGAGCAGTACGTC. It is translated as CASSLVSGQGEQYV.

The V and J genes are TRBV27 and TRBJ1-2; the D gene is possibly TRBD1 (6 bases). Germline-derived CDR1 and CDR2 are MNHEY and SMNVEV (reference sequence). Trimming cost V 5 bases and J 0 bases, with 16 bases left between them. This CDR3 has 16 residues. CDR3 bases: TGTGCCAGCAGTACCCGAACAGGGTTGGCTAACTATGGCTACACCTTC. Its translation: CASSTRTGLANYGYTF.

The chain couples TRBV30 to TRBJ2-2; perhaps TRBD2 as D (6 bases). The length of the CDR3 is 15 residues. Trimming removed 1 base at V and 2 bases at J, with 11 bases between. Germline assignment: CDR1 GTSNPN and CDR2 SVGIG (reference sequence). As DNA, the CDR3 is TGTGCCTGGAGTGGGGACTCCTTAAACACCGGGGAGCTGTTTTTT. Translating it yields CAWSGDSLNTGELFF.

The chain combines TRBV5-1 with TRBJ2-2; no clear D gene. This CDR3 region has 11 residues. CDR1 and CDR2 (germline): SGHRS, YFSETQ. V was pared by 6 bases and J by 7 bases, with 7 bases between. Here the CDR3 DNA reads TGCGCCAGCACCTCACTCGGGGAGCTGTTTTTT. Translating gives CASTSLGELFF.

In its sample, this clone was seen once. This chain joins TRBV5-1 and TRBJ1-1; D gene unclear. Trimming took off 5 bases at V and 8 bases at J, with 16 bases between the two ends. CDR3 size: 13 residues. The germline V gene encodes CDR1 SGHRS and CDR2 YFSETQ. Here the CDR3 reads CASRVGGQVEAFF. The CDR3 nucleotides read TGCGCCAGCAGGGTAGGTGGGCAGGTGGAAGCTTTCTTT.

This clone appeared once. J is TRBJ2-5 and V is TRBV6-6; 14 bases match TRBD2. The CDR3 sequence is 16 residues long. With V trimmed by 7 bases and J by 5 bases, 9 bases remained unmatched. The V gene's germline CDR1 is MNHNY and CDR2 SVGAGI (reference sequence). DNA for the CDR3: TGTGCCAGCACCCAGACTAGCGGGGGGGCCGGGGAGACCCAGTACTTC. Encoded protein: CASTQTSGGAGETQYF.

The gene calls are TRBV6-6 and TRBJ1-1, with D possibly being TRBD1 (6 bases). V was trimmed by 0 bases and J by 4 bases, leaving 12 bases between them. Per germline, CDR1 MNHNY and CDR2 SVGAGI (reference sequence). CDR3 length equals 15 residues. CDR3 loop: CASSYSAGVVTEAFF. The CDR3 bases are TGTGCCAGCAGTTACTCGGCAGGGGTAGTCACTGAAGCTTTCTTT.

The chain recombines TRBV4-1 with TRBJ1-6; TRBD1 matches at 8 bases. J lost 7 bases, V lost 0 bases, and 5 bases had no gene match. The CDR3 is 16 residues long. Germline CDR1 is MGHRA and CDR2 is YSYEKL. CDR3 in amino acids: CASSQEGHRGNSPLHF. The DNA for the CDR3 is TGCGCCAGCAGCCAAGAAGGTCACAGGGGGAATTCACCCCTCCACTTT.

In its sample, this clone was seen once. V gene TRBV14 combines with J gene TRBJ2-5; 10 bases fit TRBD1. In germline, CDR1 is SGHDN, CDR2 FVKESK. Trimming removed 1 base from V and 7 bases from J; junction bases left unmatched: 6. The CDR3 runs 15 residues. The CDR3 DNA reads TGTGCCAGCAGCCAAGGCGACAGGGGGCATGGGACCCAGTACTTC. Translated: CASSQGDRGHGTQYF.

The table lists this clone with a count of one. This sequence joins TRBV27 and TRBJ1-1; TRBD1 matches at 10 bases. The CDR3 is made up of 16 amino acids. Germline V gene sequence: CDR1 MNHEY, CDR2 SMNVEV (reference sequence). The V and J ends lost 3 bases and 0 bases, in that order; junction bases with no gene match: 4. The CDR3 here is CASSFRQGAMNTEAFF. The CDR3 region has the DNA TGTGCCAGCAGTTTTCGACAGGGGGCGATGAACACTGAAGCTTTCTTT.

The chain employs TRBV28 and TRBJ1-5; D not resolved. The germline V and J ends were trimmed by 2 bases and 4 bases, with 12 bases remaining between them. Per germline, CDR1 MDHEN and CDR2 SYDVKM. The CDR3 contains 15 residues. CDR3 DNA sequence: TGTGCCAGCAGTTTACTCGTAACCCAGAATCAGCCCCAGCATTTT. Protein sequence: CASSLLVTQNQPQHF.

The rearrangement joins TRBV5-1 to TRBJ2-5; TRBD2 matches 13 bases. The junction had 10 bases not matched to a gene; V was cut back by 3 bases and J by 5 bases. The CDR3 totals 17 residues. CDR1 and CDR2 (germline): SGHRS, YFSETQ. CDR3 sequence reads: CASSWARLAGGSETQYF. The CDR3 DNA follows: TGCGCCAGCAGCTGGGCTAGACTAGCGGGGGGTTCCGAGACCCAGTACTTC. The variable domain in full, completed from reference TRBV5-1 and TRBJ2-5, reads KAGVTQTPRYLIKTRGQQVTLSCSPISGHRSVSWYQQTPGQGLQFLFEYFSETQRNKGNFPGRFSGRQFSNSRSEMNVSTLELGDSALYLCASSWARLAGGSETQYFGPGTRLLVL.